The source of this T cell receptor (beta chain) is a study of sequential checkpoint blockade in melanoma. Germline values: CDR1 SGDLS, CDR2 YYNGEE. This CDR3 spans 16 amino acids. V was trimmed by 0 bases and J by 0 bases, leaving 9 bases between them. Generated by immunoSEQ multiplex PCR, the TCRdb table keeps only in-frame clones and is missing some. Among over 25,000 clones, roughly 84% were seen once, and the ten largest hold around 18%. Noted treatment: randomized to nivolumab then ipilimumab (arm A) or the reverse (arm B). The material was CD8+ T cells sorted from blood (inferred from file names), obtained from a patient given nivolumab and ipilimumab in sequence. The genes are TRBV9 and TRBJ2-2, with D hard to call. This clonotype was sampled from a human donor with melanoma. This CDR3 reads CASSVGHIANTGELFF. The CDR3, as DNA: TGTGCCAGCAGCGTAGGACACATCGCGAACACCGGGGAGCTGTTTTTT. The full variable domain, rest sourced from reference TRBV9 and TRBJ2-2, is DSGVTQTPKHLITATGQRVTLRCSPRSGDLSVYWYQQSLDQGLQFLIQYYNGEERAKGNILERFSAQQFPDLHSELNLSSLELGDSALYFCASSVGHIANTGELFFGEGSRLTVL.